This T cell receptor (beta chain) appears in the sequencing data of a study of T cells in Graves' hyperthyroidism and ophthalmopathy. The overall study: Upon initial diagnosis and before any treatment, peripheral blood was collected.

CDR1 and CDR2 from the germline V gene are MGHRA and YSYEKL. The V and J ends lost 0 bases and 6 bases, in that order; junction bases with no gene match: 18. The CDR3 length is 20 residues. About this clonotype: Antigen unknown.

Amplification targeted TCR beta CDR3 regions from RNA transcripts. Primed by the HTBI set, a first-round RT-PCR was run on the TCR CDR3. TCRdb reanalysed the multiplex PCR reads using MiXCR and keeps one entry per CDR3 protein. The sample lists around 450,000 distinct CDR3 sequences; 15% to 18% were seen once. Overall study results and limits: Stable hyperthyroidism and ophthalmopathy were separated using 13 V-J signatures.

The receptor was isolated from a woman under 30 with Graves' hyperthyroidism. V gene TRBV4-1 combines with J gene TRBJ2-7; 12 positions match TRBD1. Material for sequencing was blood. The DNA of the CDR3 is TGCGCCAGCAGCCAAGATCCATCACGGGACAGGGGGCCGAGGGGGAGCGAGCAGTACTTC. Its protein product is CASSQDPSRDRGPRGSEQYF.